This T cell receptor beta chain is from a study of early T cells in non-severe SARS-CoV-2 infection. CDR1 DFQATT and CDR2 SNEGSKA come from the germline V gene (reference sequence). CDR3 size: 14 residues. Trimming shortened V by 1 base and J by 4 bases, and 11 bases separated the two germline ends. In its sample, this clonotype was seen many times. Each CDR3 protein is one row after TCRdb ran MiXCR on the 5' RACE reads. The sample gives 25,000 to 30,000 distinct CDR3 sequences, approximately 4% of which show up once; about 9.3% is in the top ten. The receptor comes from an adult who was a healthcare worker with PCR-confirmed SARS-CoV-2 infection or an uninfected control (not recorded which). The V call is TRBV20-1, the J call TRBJ2-1; D remains ambiguous. Sequenced sample: whole blood. CDR3: CSARVVGTYNEQFF. The CDR3 DNA reads TGCAGTGCTAGAGTCGTGGGAACATACAATGAGCAGTTCTTC.